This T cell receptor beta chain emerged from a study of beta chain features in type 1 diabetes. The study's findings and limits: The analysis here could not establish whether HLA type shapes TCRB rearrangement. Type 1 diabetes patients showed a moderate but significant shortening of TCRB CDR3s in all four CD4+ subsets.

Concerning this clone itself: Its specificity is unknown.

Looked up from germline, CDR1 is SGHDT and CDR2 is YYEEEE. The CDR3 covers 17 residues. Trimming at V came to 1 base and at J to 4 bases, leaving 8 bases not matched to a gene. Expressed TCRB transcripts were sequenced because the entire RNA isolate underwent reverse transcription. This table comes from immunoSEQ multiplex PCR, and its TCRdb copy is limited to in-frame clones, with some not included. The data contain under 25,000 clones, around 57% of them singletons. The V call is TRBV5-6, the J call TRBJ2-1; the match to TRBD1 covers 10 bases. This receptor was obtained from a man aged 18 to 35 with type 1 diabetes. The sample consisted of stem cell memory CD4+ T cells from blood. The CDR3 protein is CASSLSGTGDAYNEQFF. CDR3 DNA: TGTGCCAGCAGCTTGAGCGGGACAGGGGATGCTTACAATGAGCAGTTCTTC.